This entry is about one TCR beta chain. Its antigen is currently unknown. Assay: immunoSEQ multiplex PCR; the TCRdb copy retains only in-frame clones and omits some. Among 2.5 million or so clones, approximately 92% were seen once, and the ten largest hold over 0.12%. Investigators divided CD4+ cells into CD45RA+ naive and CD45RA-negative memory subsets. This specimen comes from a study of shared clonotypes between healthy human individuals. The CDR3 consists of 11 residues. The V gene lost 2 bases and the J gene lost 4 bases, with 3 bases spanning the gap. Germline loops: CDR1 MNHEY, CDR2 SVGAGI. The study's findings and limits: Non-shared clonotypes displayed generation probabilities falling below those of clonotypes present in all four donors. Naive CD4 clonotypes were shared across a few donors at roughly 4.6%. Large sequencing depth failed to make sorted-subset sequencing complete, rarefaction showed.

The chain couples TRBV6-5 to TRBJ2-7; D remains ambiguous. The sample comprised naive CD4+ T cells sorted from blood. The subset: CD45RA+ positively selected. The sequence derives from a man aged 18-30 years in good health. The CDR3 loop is CASSYEYEQYF. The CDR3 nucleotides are TGTGCCAGCAGTTACGAATACGAGCAGTACTTC.